This TCR beta chain was sequenced for a study of immune evolution from preneoplasia to lung adenocarcinoma. This CDR3 spans 12 amino acids. Trimming stripped 2 bases from V and 1 base from J, with 3 bases between. Germline V gives CDR1 SEHNR, CDR2 FQNEAQ (reference sequence). Some clones are missing from TCRdb's copy, which holds only in-frame ones; the method was immunoSEQ multiplex PCR. The table has 7,500 to 10,000 clones, about 88% seen once; the top ten hold approximately 3%. Comments on this clone: Its antigen remains unidentified.

Study results and caveats: Later-stage lesions appeared to have more T cells, more diversity, less clonality.

This sequence originates from a person aged 65 to 85 with invasive lung adenocarcinoma. Some clones in this sample may be carry-over from other donors' samples. The V call is TRBV7-9, the J call TRBJ2-7; D remains ambiguous. The sequencing input was FFPE invasive lung adenocarcinoma tissue. CDR3 region: CASSLFSYEQYF. For the CDR3, the DNA is TGTGCCAGCAGCTTATTTTCCTACGAGCAGTACTTC.